This entry describes one T cell receptor beta chain. The sample originates from a study of blood T cell repertoires in COVID-19. Original processing notes: Reference gene primer amplification yielded estimated nucleated cell counts. Measured with immunoSEQ multiplex PCR; TCRdb has only the in-frame clones, and not every one. V, J and clone size are those of that table, while D and trimming were read from the DNA. The sample carries some 130,000 clones, about 85% recorded once. Looked up from germline, CDR1 is LGHDT and CDR2 is YNNKEL (reference sequence). CDR3 length: 15 residues. V gave up 0 bases and J gave up 8 bases; unmatched junction bases: 8.

This sequence originates from a man aged 35 to 55 with active or convalescent COVID-19. The J gene is TRBJ1-2, the V gene TRBV3-1 (or the pseudogene TRBV3-2); 8 bases align to TRBD1. The sequencing sample was made of peripheral blood. The CDR3 is CASSQDVARGHGYTF. CDR3 nucleotides: TGTGCCAGCAGCCAAGATGTCGCCAGGGGGCACGGCTACACCTTC.